The text below deals with one T cell receptor (beta chain). The entry originates in a study of T cells in Graves' hyperthyroidism and ophthalmopathy. Authors of the study amplified TCR beta CDR3 regions from RNA transcripts. First-round RT-PCR of the TCR CDR3 relied on the HTBI primer set. TCRdb reanalysed the multiplex PCR reads using MiXCR and keeps one entry per CDR3 protein. The data contain roughly 580,000 distinct CDR3 sequences, over 11% of them seen just once; the ten biggest clones take up more than 4.5%. Germline V gene data show CDR1 as SGHNT and CDR2 as YYREEE (reference sequence). Trimming removed 3 bases at V and 5 bases at J, with 11 bases between. The CDR3 extends over 13 amino acids.

This chain uses TRBV5-4 with TRBJ2-5, with no clear D. Sequencing used blood. The clonotype was recovered from a woman aged 25-40 years with Graves' hyperthyroidism that later progressed to Graves' ophthalmopathy. CDR3 in DNA: TGTGCCAGCAGCTGGGAACGAAGGGAGACCCAGTACTTC. As protein: CASSWERRETQYF. Full variable domain (outside the CDR3, taken from reference TRBV5-4 and TRBJ2-5): ETGVTQSPTHLIKTRGQQVTLRCSSQSGHNTVSWYQQALGQGPQFIFQYYREEENGRGNFPPRFSGLQFPNYSSELNVNALELDDSALYLCASSWERRETQYFGPGTRLLVL.